Below, 27 T cell receptor beta chains from the same sample are listed, as sequenced in a study of radiotherapy plus CTLA-4 blockade in lung cancer. TCRdb's table, derived via immunoSEQ multiplex PCR, lists solely in-frame clones and lacks some. Of tens of thousands of clones listed, 70% to 90% are singletons. The sequenced sample was peripheral blood, obtained from a patient treated with radiotherapy plus ipilimumab. Source of these receptors: a human donor with non-small cell lung cancer who had stable disease on radiotherapy plus ipilimumab.

V gene TRBV5-1 combines with J gene TRBJ2-7; either TRBD1 or TRBD2 may supply D (5 bases each). The CDR3 has 13 amino acids. Germline CDR1 reads SGHRS; CDR2 reads YFSETQ. Trimming stripped 4 bases from V and 2 bases from J, with 10 bases between. The CDR3 nucleotides read TGCGCCAGCAGCCGGGACCAGGCCTACGAGCAGTACTTC. It yields the protein CASSRDQAYEQYF.

CDR3 region: CASSLVGGGYTGELFF. The DNA of the CDR3 is TGTGCCAGCAGCTTAGTCGGGGGCGGTTACACCGGGGAGCTGTTTTTT. The J gene is TRBJ2-2, the V gene TRBV7-8, with D perhaps TRBD1 or TRBD2 (6 bases each). The CDR3 has 16 residues. From germline, CDR1 is SGHVS and CDR2 FQNEAQ. V lost 1 base, J lost 3 bases, and 12 bases lay in between.

This rearrangement joins TRBV5-1 to TRBJ2-7; 8 bases line up with TRBD2. Germline assignment: CDR1 SGHRS and CDR2 YFSETQ. The CDR3 covers 16 residues. J gave up 7 bases and V 2 bases, and 14 bases lay outside the gene matches. The CDR3 region has the DNA TGCGCCAGCAGCTTAGAACCCGGGGGGGGCAGAAAAGAGCAGTACTTC. Translating gives CASSLEPGGGRKEQYF.

The chain couples TRBV7-9 to TRBJ2-2; 9 bases fit TRBD2. CDR1 and CDR2 (germline): SEHNR, FQNEAQ (reference sequence). The CDR3 extends over 16 amino acids. V dropped 5 bases and J dropped 1; count of bases not matched to a gene: 5. This CDR3 is CASSHRTSENTGELFF. The DNA of the CDR3 is TGTGCCAGCAGCCACAGGACTAGCGAGAACACCGGGGAGCTGTTTTTT.

Concerning this clone itself: One junction end disagrees with the germline gene, perhaps due to a read error. Additional DNA sequences in this sample encode the identical CDR3. V is TRBV6-6 and J is TRBJ1-2; 9 nucleotides match TRBD1. This CDR3 region has 15 residues. Germline CDR1 is MNHNY and CDR2 is SVGAGI (reference sequence). The CDR3 DNA is TGCGCCAGCAGCCCCTCAACAGGGGGCGCGGATGGCTACACCTTC. Translated, it gives CASSPSTGGADGYTF.

The chain links TRBV7-9 to TRBJ1-5, with D perhaps TRBD1 (6 bases). Trimming removed 1 base at V and 1 base at J, with 11 bases between. The CDR3 runs to 16 residues. Germline CDR1 reads SEHNR; CDR2 reads FQNEAQ (reference sequence). The CDR3 reads CASSLGGGASNQPQHF. The CDR3 nucleotides are TGTGCCAGCAGCTTAGGAGGGGGGGCAAGCAATCAGCCCCAGCATTTT.

The chain couples TRBV9 to TRBJ2-3; no reliable D call. CDR3 length: 14 residues. The germline V gene has CDR1 SGDLS and CDR2 YYNGEE. Deletions cut 2 bases from V and 5 bases from J, with 12 bases between. CDR3 DNA sequence: TGTGCCAGCAGCGTCGCTCCGGCCATAGATACGCAGTATTTT. As protein: CASSVAPAIDTQYF.

The V gene is TRBV6-5, the J gene TRBJ1-3, with a weak D call TRBD1 (5 bases). Trimming stripped 4 bases from V and 0 bases from J, with 10 bases between. The CDR3 length is 15 residues. In germline, CDR1 is MNHEY, CDR2 SVGAGI. CDR3: CASSWGGSSGNTIYF. DNA for the CDR3: TGTGCCAGCAGTTGGGGGGGAAGCTCTGGAAACACCATATATTTT.

The J gene is TRBJ2-3, the V gene TRBV19, with 8 bases matching TRBD2. From germline, CDR1 is LNHDA and CDR2 SQIVND (reference sequence). The CDR3 is 14 residues long. The V and J ends lost 11 bases and 2 bases, in that order; junction bases with no gene match: 9. This CDR3 reads CASGIAGITDTQYF. The CDR3 nucleotides read TGTGCCTCTGGAATAGCGGGAATCACAGATACGCAGTATTTT.

The chain uses TRBV14 and TRBJ1-2; a possible D gene is TRBD1 (6 bases). In germline, CDR1 is SGHDN, CDR2 FVKESK. The CDR3 consists of 15 residues. Trimming shortened V by 3 bases and J by 4 bases, and 15 bases separated the two germline ends. The DNA for the CDR3 is TGTGCCAGCAGCCATTCTCAGGGGAGGGCCTATGGCTACACCTTC. Translated, it gives CASSHSQGRAYGYTF. The full variable domain, its missing parts supplied by reference TRBV14 and TRBJ1-2, is EAGVTQFPSHSVIEKGQTVTLRCDPISGHDNLYWYRRVMGKEIKFLLHFVKESKQDESGMPNNRFLAERTGGTYSTLKVQPAELEDSGVYFCASSHSQGRAYGYTFGSGTRLTVV.

DNA of the CDR3: TGTGCCAGCAGCTTAGGGGCAGGGGGCAGGGCTGAAAAACTGTTTTTT. Its protein product is CASSLGAGGRAEKLFF. The chain couples TRBV7-8 to TRBJ1-4, with 8 positions matching TRBD1. The CDR3 is 16 residues long. Germline CDR1 SGHVS, CDR2 FQNEAQ. Germline trimming cut 1 base from V and 7 bases from J; bases unmatched to any gene: 8.

V is TRBV19 and J is TRBJ2-1, with D possibly matching TRBD1 (6 bases). Germline V gene lookup returns CDR1 LNHDA and CDR2 SQIVND (reference sequence). This CDR3 has 15 amino acids. V lost 5 bases, J lost 4 bases, and 15 bases lay in between. The CDR3 region is CASSANPGQYNEQFF. Here the CDR3 DNA reads TGTGCCAGTAGTGCTAATCCTGGACAGTACAATGAGCAGTTCTTC.

The chain combines TRBV5-1 with TRBJ2-1; 10 bases match TRBD1. CDR1 and CDR2 from the germline V gene are SGHRS and YFSETQ. V dropped 4 bases and J dropped 2; count of bases not matched to a gene: 3. This CDR3 has 15 residues. Here the CDR3 DNA reads TGCGCCAGCAGCCCAGGACAGGGGGCCTACAATGAGCAGTTCTTC. Translating it yields CASSPGQGAYNEQFF.

The rearrangement links TRBV6-1 to TRBJ1-6; a weak D match, TRBD1 (6 bases). Trimming removed 3 bases at V and 7 bases at J, with 10 bases between. Germline V gene lookup returns CDR1 MNHNS and CDR2 SASEGT. The CDR3 runs to 14 residues. The CDR3 loop reads CASSDRGRNSPLHF. The CDR3 nucleotides read TGTGCCAGCAGTGACAGGGGTCGCAATTCACCCCTCCACTTT.

The chain has TRBV7-3 and TRBJ2-2; D possibly matches TRBD1 or TRBD2 (5 bases each). The CDR3 consists of 14 residues. Germline values: CDR1 SGHTA, CDR2 FQGTGA. With 9 bases removed from V and 5 bases from J, the gap between germline ends came to 16 bases. The CDR3 here is CASARGMGTGELFF. CDR3 in DNA: TGTGCCAGTGCGAGGGGTATGGGGACCGGGGAGCTGTTTTTT.

On this clone itself: Within the sample, other DNA sequences also encode this same CDR3. The rearrangement links TRBV18 to TRBJ2-5; D call uncertain. V dropped 3 bases and J dropped 4 bases, with 6 bases sitting between them. Per the germline V gene, CDR1 is KGHSH and CDR2 is LQKENI. The CDR3 spans 12 residues. CDR3 in amino acids: CASSPGRETQYF. The CDR3 nucleotides read TGTGCCAGCTCACCCGGACGAGAGACCCAGTACTTC.

This clone showed up just once. This rearrangement joins TRBV10-1 to TRBJ2-3; TRBD1 aligns across 8 bases. The CDR3 has 15 residues. Germline V gene lookup returns CDR1 WNHNN and CDR2 SYGVQD (reference sequence). V was clipped by 4 bases and J by 3 bases; unmatched bases: 6. In DNA, the CDR3 is TGCGCCAGCAGTGTTAGACAGGGGAATACAGATACGCAGTATTTT. It translates to CASSVRQGNTDTQYF.

The V and J genes are TRBV21-1 and TRBJ2-7; no check of the table's D call, TRBD2, against the DNA was made. TRBV21-1 corresponds to a pseudogene. The length of the CDR3 is 15 residues. CDR3 amino acids: CASSLDVLVIYEQYF. In DNA form, the CDR3 reads TGTGCCAGCAGCCTAGACGTACTAGTGATCTACGAGCAGTACTTC.

The chain joins TRBV5-8 to TRBJ1-5; D unclear. The CDR3 loop spans 13 amino acids. V gave up 0 bases and J gave up 6 bases, with 7 bases separating them. CDR1 is SGHTS and CDR2 is YDEGEE in the germline V gene. For the CDR3, the DNA is TGTGCCAGCAGCTTGGTGGGATCTCAGCCCCAGCATTTT. It encodes CASSLVGSQPQHF.

In its sample, this clone was seen once. The sample holds other DNA sequences that translate to the same CDR3. The chain recombines TRBV7-7 with TRBJ2-1, with 8 bases identical to TRBD2. The CDR3 runs to 13 residues. With 3 bases clipped from V and 9 bases from J, the junction kept 4 bases outside the gene matches. CDR1 is SSHAT, CDR2 FNYEAQ, per germline (reference sequence). For the CDR3, the DNA is TGTGCCAGCAGCTTGTCAGCGGGAGCTGAGCAGTTCTTC. It specifies CASSLSAGAEQFF.

V gene TRBV7-9 combines with J gene TRBJ2-5; TRBD1 matches 7 bases. CDR3 length: 15 residues. Per the germline V gene, CDR1 is SEHNR and CDR2 is FQNEAQ (reference sequence). The J segment lost 3 bases and the V segment lost 1 base, leaving 5 bases of the junction unmatched. The CDR3 sequence is CASSLVGQTKETQYF. In nucleotides, the CDR3 is TGTGCCAGCAGCTTAGTGGGACAGACTAAAGAGACCCAGTACTTC. Full variable domain (missing parts from reference TRBV7-9 and TRBJ2-5): DTGVSQNPRHKITKRGQNVTFRCDPISEHNRLYWYRQTLGQGPEFLTYFQNEAQLEKSRLLSDRFSAERPKGSFSTLEIQRTEQGDSAMYLCASSLVGQTKETQYFGPGTRLLVL.

A single count supports this clone. The chain combines TRBV10-1 with TRBJ2-7; D is tentatively TRBD1 or TRBD2 (5 bases each). V lost 2 bases and J 5 bases, leaving 19 bases between the germline ends. CDR1 is WNHNN and CDR2 is SYGVQD in the germline V gene (reference sequence). The CDR3 is made up of 16 amino acids. The CDR3 coding sequence is TGCGCCAGCAGTGAGAAGTTAATAGGGGACGGGCACGAGCAGTACTTC. It yields the protein CASSEKLIGDGHEQYF.

The chain employs TRBV2 and TRBJ1-4; D possibly corresponds to TRBD1 (6 bases). CDR1 is SNHLY and CDR2 is FYNNEI in the germline V gene. V was cut by 8 bases and J by 3 bases, with 10 bases left in between. This CDR3 spans 13 amino acids. CDR3 bases: TGTGCCAGCGGGGGGGCGGCTAATGAAAAACTGTTTTTT. Protein: CASGGAANEKLFF. Looking up the rest from reference TRBV2 and TRBJ1-4 gives the full variable domain: EPEVTQTPSHQVTQMGQEVILRCVPISNHLYFYWYRQILGQKVEFLVSFYNNEISEKSEIFDDQFSVERPDGSNFTLKIRSTKLEDSAMYFCASGGAANEKLFFGSGTQLSVL.

The chain recombines TRBV19 with TRBJ1-1; D is unclear. This CDR3 region has 11 residues. Trimming stripped 6 bases from V and 2 bases from J, with 4 bases between. Germline CDR1 and CDR2: LNHDA and SQIVND (reference sequence). The CDR3 spells CASSANTEAFF. CDR3 sequence (DNA): TGTGCCAGTAGCGCCAACACTGAAGCTTTCTTT.

The V and J genes are TRBV6-1 and TRBJ2-1; TRBD1 matches 8 bases. V dropped 10 bases and J dropped 4; count of bases not matched to a gene: 12. This CDR3 is built from 15 residues. Germline V CDR1 and CDR2: MNHNS, SASEGT. The CDR3 bases are TGTGCCATCACTAAAACAGGGGGGATATACAATGAGCAGTTCTTC. It yields the protein CAITKTGGIYNEQFF.

The chain combines TRBV5-1 with TRBJ2-7, with D possibly being TRBD1 (5 bases). This CDR3 has 14 amino acids. CDR1 is SGHRS, CDR2 YFSETQ, per germline. V was trimmed by 0 bases and J by 1 base, leaving 8 bases between them. The CDR3 DNA sequence: TGCGCCAGCAGCTTGGTGGGGCAATCCTACGAGCAGTACTTC. The encoded protein is CASSLVGQSYEQYF.

The CDR3 sequence: CASSVAGVDTEQYF. Written as DNA, the CDR3 is TGTGCCAGCAGCGTAGCGGGAGTCGACACCGAGCAGTACTTC. J is TRBJ2-7 and V is TRBV9; D possibly corresponds to TRBD2 (6 bases). In germline, CDR1 is SGDLS, CDR2 YYNGEE. V lost 0 bases and J lost 6, with 13 bases in between. This CDR3 is 14 amino acids long. The variable domain in full, with the rest retrieved from reference TRBV9 and TRBJ2-7, is DSGVTQTPKHLITATGQRVTLRCSPRSGDLSVYWYQQSLDQGLQFLIQYYNGEERAKGNILERFSAQQFPDLHSELNLSSLELGDSALYFCASSVAGVDTEQYFGPGTRLTVT.